Detailed here is one T cell receptor (beta chain). No antigen is known for it. No base quality information exists; no much larger clone differs at one position. TCRbeta CDR3 regions were amplified from genomic DNA by means of the immunoSEQ Assay, a bias-controlled multiplex PCR. On the authors' methods: The number of nucleated cells in each sample was estimated from the amplification of reference gene primers within the assay. Sequence reads were collapsed and filtered to measure the absolute abundance of every unique TCRbeta CDR3 rearrangement. For each sample, productive Simpson clonality was calculated by taking the square root of Simpson's diversity index across productive rearrangements. Entries here come from immuneACCESS through TCRdb and include only in-frame sequences with V and J called. Some clones fail to appear in such tables; in the studies checked, an unresolved V gene covers under half of the shortfall, and the cause of the remainder is unknown. That table gives V, J and clone size, and the DNA gave D and trimming. In this sample the table shows more than 150,000 clones, approximately 88% of which occur a single time. Clones ranked in the top ten supply around 6.6% of the sample.

Whole blood was collected in K2EDTA tubes by collaborating institutions according to the institutions' own protocols. For TCRbeta analysis, collaborators shipped samples as frozen whole blood, isolated PBMCs, or DNA extracted from either of those sample types. The sample is drawn from a study of blood T cell repertoires in COVID-19 (dated by TCRdb to the early 2020s). At the level of the whole study: Collaborator samples came from the United States, Italy and Spain and covered acute and convalescent phases of COVID-19. Where available, HLA class I and class II types were taken from metadata supplied by the sample provider and were not determined by assay-based typing. Sample metadata almost always included a de-identified subject ID, COVID-19 status, age in years and sex. Samples came from the ongoing ImmuneRACE study (first 160 participants) plus 1,254 subjects from 6 global collaborators. A freely available public database, intended as a resource for researchers studying the immune response to SARS-CoV-2, is where the repertoires were released. The prospective study material was composed of cDNA or gDNA derived from T cells, B-cell-depleted T cells, or PBMCs. The dataset comprised deeply sampled blood TCRbeta repertoires from subjects exposed to, actively infected with, or recovered from COVID-19.

The research as a whole found: The amount of clinical and demographic metadata varied by source and participant and was provided uncurated.

The material sequenced was peripheral blood. This receptor was taken from a middle-aged man with acute or convalescent COVID-19.

The DNA sequence is TGTGCCACCAGCAGAGAGGTTGGCAAAGCTTTCTTT. Its protein reads: CATSREVGKAFF. The chain is made from TRBV15 and TRBJ1-1, with an unclear D gene assignment. CDR1 is given as LNHNV and CDR2 as YYDKDF, both from the germline V gene (reference sequence). There are 12 amino acids in the CDR3, from cysteine to phenylalanine inclusive. The only DNA kept is the CDR3, 36 bases in frame from the first base. The V end loses 0 bases and the J end loses 9 bases, and a stretch of 8 bases separates them.